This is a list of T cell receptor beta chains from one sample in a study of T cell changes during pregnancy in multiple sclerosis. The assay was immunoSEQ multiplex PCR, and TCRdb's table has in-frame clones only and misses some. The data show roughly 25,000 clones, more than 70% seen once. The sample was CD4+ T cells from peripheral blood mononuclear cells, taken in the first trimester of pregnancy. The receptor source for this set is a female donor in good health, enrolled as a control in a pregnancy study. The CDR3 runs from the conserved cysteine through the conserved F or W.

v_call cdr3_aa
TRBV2 CASSRQNQETQYF
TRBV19 CASSIGLAGGRPYNEQFF
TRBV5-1 CASSSGTASGANVLTF
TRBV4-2 CASSQEASTDTQYF
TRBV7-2 CASSRGGTSGGGEQFF
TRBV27 CASSLLTNSNTGELFF
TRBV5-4 CASSLFYPGEQYF
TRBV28 CASSLGQVEKLFF
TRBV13 CASSLATGARRNYGYTF
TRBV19 CASTPRERIVYTF
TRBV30 CAWSWRVDEKLFF
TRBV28 CASRRFTSGSALEQYF